The T cell receptor beta chain described here comes from a study of blood T cell repertoires in COVID-19. Background on the study: Samples taken during acute and convalescent COVID-19 were collected in the United States, Italy and Spain. The cDNA or gDNA used as material had been derived from T cells, B-cell-depleted T cells, or PBMCs.

The CDR3 spans 17 residues. The germline V gene encodes CDR1 SGHTA and CDR2 FQGNSA. V lost 5 bases, J lost 0 bases, and 6 bases stayed unmatched. Authors' methods: It was from reference gene primer amplification that nucleated cell counts were estimated. Here immunoSEQ multiplex PCR was the method, and the copy in TCRdb shows in-frame clones only, minus some. The V and J calls and clone size are taken from that table; D and trimming were inferred from the DNA. The sample yields around 100,000 clones, about 88% seen once. V is TRBV7-2 and J is TRBJ2-7; 14 bases line up with TRBD2. The sequencing input was peripheral blood. The TCR sequence derives from a man aged 35 to 55 with acute or convalescent COVID-19. CDR3 residues: CASSPRTSGGLSYEQYF. For the CDR3, the DNA is TGTGCCAGCAGCCCAAGGACTAGCGGGGGGCTCTCCTACGAGCAGTACTTC. The full variable domain, with the rest looked up from reference TRBV7-2 and TRBJ2-7, is GAGVSQSPSNKVTEKGKDVELRCDPISGHTALYWYRQSLGQGLEFLIYFQGNSAPDKSGLPSDRFSAERTGGSVSTLTIQRTQQEDSAVYLCASSPRTSGGLSYEQYFGPGTRLTVT.